This paragraph reports one TCR beta chain. The antigen remains unidentified. This sample is drawn from a study of cytomegalovirus exposure and HLA in healthy donors. Findings of the study overall: An ancestry cluster, one associated with Asian ancestry, reportedly showed fewer N-insertions than the 666-donor mean in a later analysis.

Primers for the PCR totalled 60 Vbeta and 13 Jbeta. Study processing details: A later analysis counted approximately 80 million unique TCR beta chains, around 12 million shared. This table comes from immunoSEQ multiplex PCR, and its TCRdb copy is limited to in-frame clones, with some not included. V and J calls and clone size are given by that table; D and trimming were obtained from the DNA. The sample has about 140,000 clones, about four fifths seen once. The origin of this receptor is a man under 40 in good health and CMV-seronegative. Source material: PBMCs.

In nucleotides, the CDR3 is TGCGCCAGCAGCGGAGTGTTGTCCGGGGAGCTGTTTTTT. Protein sequence: CASSGVLSGELFF. This sequence joins TRBV4-1 and TRBJ2-2; no clear D. V was pared by 5 bases and J by 6 bases, with 10 bases between. The CDR3 runs to 13 residues. Germline assignment: CDR1 MGHRA and CDR2 YSYEKL.